This is a list of T cell receptor beta chains from one sample in a study of cytomegalovirus exposure and HLA in healthy donors. Sequencing was performed with immunoSEQ multiplex PCR; in TCRdb, only in-frame clones are kept and a portion is missing. There are about 110,000 clones in the sample; more than 70% occur only once, and roughly 2.5% lies in the top ten. The sequencing input was PBMCs. These receptors were taken from a man aged 40-49 years in good health and CMV-seronegative. The CDR3 runs from the conserved cysteine through the conserved F or W. A D gene is named only where the DNA matches it firmly. Clone size, where shown, is once, few, many, or a class for clones that have expanded.

TGCAGCGTTGTCCACGCAGGGGGCGACTATGGCTACACCTTC	CSVVHAGGDYGYTF	TRBV29-1	TRBJ1-2	NA	TRBD1
TGTGCCAGCAGTCCGGGACAGGTGGGCGGGGAGCTGTTTTTT	CASSPGQVGGELFF	TRBV6-6	TRBJ2-2	NA	TRBD1
TGCGCCAGCAGCTTCGAGGGGGCAAGAGGAACCGGGGAGCTGTTTTTT	CASSFEGARGTGELFF	TRBV4-1	TRBJ2-2	NA	TRBD1
TGTGCCAGCTCACCACGTGAGGGGGCTCGTGGCTACACCTTC	CASSPREGARGYTF	TRBV18	TRBJ1-2	once	TRBD1
TGTGCCAGCAGCTCGGGATTTCCCGGGGAGCTGTTTTTT	CASSSGFPGELFF	TRBV9	TRBJ2-2	NA	NA
TGTGCCAGCAAAGCGTTAATAGGTGAAAAACTGTTTTTT	CASKALIGEKLFF	TRBV2	TRBJ1-4	NA	NA
TGTGCCAGCTCGCAGGCCGGGACAGGATCCTACAATGAGCAGTTCTTC	CASSQAGTGSYNEQFF	TRBV18	TRBJ2-1	NA	TRBD1
TGTGCCAGCTCCTTCCGGGGGGGGTACACTGAAGCTTTCTTT	CASSFRGGYTEAFF	TRBV2	TRBJ1-1	NA	NA
TGTGCCAGCAGCGTCGGACAGGTAAATCAGCCCCAGCATTTT	CASSVGQVNQPQHF	TRBV7-2	TRBJ1-5	NA	TRBD1
TGTGCCAGTAGTCCCCAAACTGTCAGGGGGCAGGTCACCGGGGAGCTGTTTTTT	CASSPQTVRGQVTGELFF	TRBV19	TRBJ2-2	NA	TRBD1
TGTGCCGGTCGACAGGGGGCTGTGGAAGAGACCCAGTACTTC	CAGRQGAVEETQYF	TRBV7-9	TRBJ2-5	NA	TRBD1
TGTGCCAGTAGTCCAGGCCCCGGGGGAACCTACGAGCAGTACTTC	CASSPGPGGTYEQYF	TRBV19	TRBJ2-7	NA	NA
TGTGCCAGCAGTGATCCCCGGACAGGGGAAAACATTCAGTACTTC	CASSDPRTGENIQYF	TRBV2	TRBJ2-4	NA	TRBD1
TGTGCCAGCAGTAACAGGGGGCGCGGTAGTTATGGCTACACCTTC	CASSNRGRGSYGYTF	TRBV28	TRBJ1-2	NA	TRBD1
TGTGCCAGCAGTTTGGGGGCTTCACCCCTCCACTTT	CASSLGASPLHF	TRBV27	TRBJ1-6	NA	NA
TGTGCCAGCAGAACGACAGGGGTTAATGAAAAACTGTTTTTT	CASRTTGVNEKLFF	TRBV6-6	TRBJ1-4	NA	TRBD1
TGTGCCAGCAGTCGCGGGACAGATGGCTACACCTTC	CASSRGTDGYTF	TRBV6-6	TRBJ1-2	NA	TRBD1
TGTGCCAGCAGCTCTACAGGGGAGGACTGGAATGGCTACACCTTC	CASSSTGEDWNGYTF	TRBV5-6	TRBJ1-2	NA	TRBD1
TGTGCCAGCAGTCCAACTCAGGGCAATGAGCAGTTCTTC	CASSPTQGNEQFF	TRBV27	TRBJ2-1	NA	NA
TGCGCCAGCAGCGGCCTGGGCGCGGGGGGCGAAGAGACCCAGTACTTC	CASSGLGAGGEETQYF	TRBV5-1	TRBJ2-5	few	TRBD2
TGTGCCAGTAGTAGGAGACAGGGGGCGACTGGGGCCAACGTCCTGACTTTC	CASSRRQGATGANVLTF	TRBV27	TRBJ2-6	NA	TRBD1
TGTGCCAGCAGAGAAACTAGCGGGGGGGCGACAGATACGCAGTATTTT	CASRETSGGATDTQYF	TRBV7-2	TRBJ2-3	NA	TRBD2
TGTGCCAGCAGCGGGATGTCGGGACAGGGGGCCTACGAGCAGTACTTC	CASSGMSGQGAYEQYF	TRBV27	TRBJ2-7	NA	TRBD1
TGTGCCAGCAGTTCTTGGCGGGTGCGGAACACTGAAGCTTTCTTT	CASSSWRVRNTEAFF	TRBV27	TRBJ1-1	NA	NA
TGTGCCAGCAGCCCGAACAGGGGTTCCTACAATGAGCAGTTCTTC	CASSPNRGSYNEQFF	TRBV7-6	TRBJ2-1	NA	TRBD1
TGTGCCAGCATTTCCGGACAGTTAGCTAACTATGGCTACACCTTC	CASISGQLANYGYTF	TRBV6-1	TRBJ1-2	few	NA
TGTGCCAGCAGCTTAGTAGGGTCGGGGAGAAAACTGTTTTTT	CASSLVGSGRKLFF	TRBV7-9	TRBJ1-4	NA	NA
TGTGTCAGTAGTTCAAGACAGGTCCCTAATTCACCCCTCCACTTT	CVSSSRQVPNSPLHF	TRBV19	TRBJ1-6	NA	NA
TGTGCCAGCAGCAGAGGTACAGGGGACACCTACGAGCAGTACTTC	CASSRGTGDTYEQYF	TRBV7-9	TRBJ2-7	NA	TRBD1
TGCAGTGCTATCACAGGGGGTGAAGCTTTCTTT	CSAITGGEAFF	TRBV20-1	TRBJ1-1	NA	TRBD1
TGTGCCAGTAGTATAGACAGGGGAAACACTGAAGCTTTCTTT	CASSIDRGNTEAFF	TRBV19	TRBJ1-1	NA	NA
TGTGCCAGCAGCTCGACTGGAGGAAGGGAGTTCTTC	CASSSTGGREFF	TRBV7-3	TRBJ2-1	NA	NA
TGTGCCAGCAGTGGTAACCGGGACAGGAATCTTATAAGGAATCAGCCCCAGCATTTT	CASSGNRDRNLIRNQPQHF	TRBV6-1	TRBJ1-5	few	TRBD1
TGTGCCAGCAGCTTCAACTCGGGGGGGCGAGAGACCCAGTACTTC	CASSFNSGGRETQYF	TRBV7-2	TRBJ2-5	NA	TRBD2
TGTGCCAGCAGCTACCCGGGGGGGCTAAGCAACGAGCAGTACTTC	CASSYPGGLSNEQYF	TRBV5-4	TRBJ2-7	NA	TRBD2
TGTGCCAGCAGTCCGGGACAGGGAATCTCCTATAATTCACCCCTCCACTTT	CASSPGQGISYNSPLHF	TRBV27	TRBJ1-6	NA	TRBD1
TGTGCCAGCAGCGGGGGGACAGGGCGACTCCAAGAGACCCAGTACTTC	CASSGGTGRLQETQYF	TRBV5-6	TRBJ2-5	NA	TRBD1
TGCGCCAGCAGCCAAGTCGCGGACACCCTAAACATTCAGTACTTC	CASSQVADTLNIQYF	TRBV4-1	TRBJ2-4	NA	NA
TGTGCCAGTAGTGCCACACAGCGGGCGTCCCAGCATTTT	CASSATQRASQHF	TRBV19	TRBJ1-5	NA	NA
TGTGCCAGCAGATCTACCGGGGAGCTGTTTTTT	CASRSTGELFF	TRBV2	TRBJ2-2	NA	NA